These 12 T cell receptor beta chains were all obtained from the same sample, sequenced in a study of PD-1 blockade in classical Hodgkin lymphoma. Each patient relapsed following autologous stem cell transplantation, and prior brentuximab vedotin exposure differed. Assay used: immunoSEQ multiplex PCR; TCRdb lists only in-frame clones, some missing. Of about 36,000 clones detected, around 70% appear once; the ten largest clones hold roughly 15%. Sequences were derived from peripheral blood mononuclear cells (PBMCs), sampled before the second cycle of nivolumab. These receptors were taken from a human donor with classical Hodgkin lymphoma.

The rearrangement links TRBV5-1 to TRBJ2-5, with 9 bases identical to TRBD2. The CDR3 is 15 amino acids. J lost 1 base, V lost 4 bases, and 5 bases had no gene match. Germline assignment: CDR1 SGHRS and CDR2 YFSETQ. In nucleotides, the CDR3 is TGCGCCAGCAGCCTCTTAGCGGGAGCCCAAGAGACCCAGTACTTC. It translates to CASSLLAGAQETQYF.

The rearrangement joins TRBV6-1 to TRBJ1-1; D might be TRBD1 (6 bases). Per germline, CDR1 MNHNS and CDR2 SASEGT. Trimming took off 9 bases at V and 1 base at J, with 12 bases between the two ends. This CDR3 is 13 amino acids long. CDR3 loop: CASKNRANTEAFF. The CDR3 DNA reads as TGTGCCAGTAAAAACAGGGCGAACACTGAAGCTTTCTTT.

This clone was detected a few times. This chain uses TRBV18 with TRBJ2-7; D is unresolved. Germline V gene lookup returns CDR1 KGHSH and CDR2 LQKENI. The V end was cut by 1 base, the J end by 3 bases, with 4 bases between. The CDR3 runs 12 residues. CDR3: CASSPLSYEQYF. Here the CDR3 DNA reads TGTGCCAGCTCACCACTAAGCTACGAGCAGTACTTC.

The table lists this clone with a count of one. This chain connects TRBV19 to TRBJ2-2; 9 bases match TRBD2. Germline CDR1 reads LNHDA; CDR2 reads SQIVND (reference sequence). The CDR3 is made up of 16 amino acids. Trimming at V came to 4 bases and at J to 2 bases, leaving 5 bases not matched to a gene. The CDR3 nucleotides read TGTGCCAGTAGTAGGACTAGCGAGATTAACACCGGGGAGCTGTTTTTT. Protein product: CASSRTSEINTGELFF.

V and J are TRBV10-3 and TRBJ1-3; maybe TRBD1 (5 bases). Germline V gene lookup returns CDR1 ENHRY and CDR2 SYGVKD. With 2 bases removed from V and 1 base from J, the gap between germline ends came to 9 bases. The CDR3 length is 15 residues. The CDR3 DNA is TGTGCCATCAGTGAGATTAACAGGTCTGGAAACACCATATATTTT. Translation: CAISEINRSGNTIYF.

This clone was seen more than once but under ten times. The chain combines TRBV18 with TRBJ1-5; 8 nucleotides agree with TRBD1. The CDR3 loop spans 16 amino acids. Germline V gene lookup returns CDR1 KGHSH and CDR2 LQKENI. The V segment lost 2 bases and the J segment 0 bases; nucleotides outside the gene matches: 3. CDR3 sequence: CASSPTTGVSNQPQHF. In DNA, the CDR3 is TGTGCCAGCTCACCAACGACAGGGGTTAGCAATCAGCCCCAGCATTTT. Variable domain in full (rest from reference TRBV18 and TRBJ1-5): NAGVMQNPRHLVRRRGQEARLRCSPMKGHSHVYWYRQLPEEGLKFMVYLQKENIIDESGMPKERFSAEFPKEGPSILRIQQVVRGDSAAYFCASSPTTGVSNQPQHFGDGTRLSIL.

A remark on this clone: This CDR3 is also generated by other DNA sequences in the sample. The chain is built from TRBV10-3 and TRBJ1-1, with 8 bases lining up with TRBD1. From germline, CDR1 is ENHRY and CDR2 SYGVKD. This CDR3 contains 14 residues. V lost 6 bases and J lost 0; bases outside the gene matches: 3. CDR3 nucleotide sequence: TGTGCCATCAGCCCGACAGGGGTGAACACTGAAGCTTTCTTT. Its translation: CAISPTGVNTEAFF.

This rearrangement joins TRBV29-1 to TRBJ1-1; D possibly corresponds to TRBD1 (5 bases). V lost 5 bases and J 5 bases, leaving 9 bases between the germline ends. Germline assignment: CDR1 SQVTM and CDR2 ANQGSEA. CDR3 size: 11 residues. The CDR3 nucleotides are TGCAGCGTTCTGGGGGGAACTGAAGCTTTCTTT. Its translation is CSVLGGTEAFF.

The CDR3 loop reads CAISWDSRGQSDGYTF. In DNA, the CDR3 is TGTGCCATCAGTTGGGACAGCCGGGGGCAGAGTGATGGCTACACCTTC. J is TRBJ1-2 and V is TRBV10-3; 7 bases map to TRBD1. Per the germline V gene, CDR1 is ENHRY and CDR2 is SYGVKD. The trim removed 5 bases at V and 6 bases at J, leaving 15 bases unmatched. The CDR3 length is 16 residues.

This chain uses TRBV9 with TRBJ1-6; D uncertain. Trimming took 3 bases from V and 1 from J, leaving 14 bases between them. The CDR3 loop spans 17 amino acids. CDR1 is SGDLS and CDR2 is YYNGEE in the germline V gene. The CDR3 DNA sequence: TGTGCCAGCAGCGACACGGAGGTAGGGTCCTATAATTCACCCCTCCACTTT. This codes for CASSDTEVGSYNSPLHF.

The V and J genes are TRBV18 and TRBJ2-7; 9 positions match TRBD1. CDR1 is KGHSH, CDR2 LQKENI, per germline. This CDR3 region has 13 residues. J was trimmed by 6 bases and V by 6 bases; bases with no gene match: 6. The CDR3 sequence is CASSPGQGLEQYF. CDR3 DNA: TGTGCCAGCTCGCCGGGACAGGGCCTCGAGCAGTACTTC.

CDR3 in DNA: TGCGCCAGCAGCCAAGGGTCGGGGGACGGGACTGAAGCTTTCTTT. Its protein product is CASSQGSGDGTEAFF. V gene TRBV4-3 combines with J gene TRBJ1-1; tentative D call: TRBD1 (5 bases). CDR1 and CDR2 (germline): LGHNA, YSLEER. The CDR3 sequence is 15 residues long. V lost 1 base and J lost 5, with 14 bases in between.